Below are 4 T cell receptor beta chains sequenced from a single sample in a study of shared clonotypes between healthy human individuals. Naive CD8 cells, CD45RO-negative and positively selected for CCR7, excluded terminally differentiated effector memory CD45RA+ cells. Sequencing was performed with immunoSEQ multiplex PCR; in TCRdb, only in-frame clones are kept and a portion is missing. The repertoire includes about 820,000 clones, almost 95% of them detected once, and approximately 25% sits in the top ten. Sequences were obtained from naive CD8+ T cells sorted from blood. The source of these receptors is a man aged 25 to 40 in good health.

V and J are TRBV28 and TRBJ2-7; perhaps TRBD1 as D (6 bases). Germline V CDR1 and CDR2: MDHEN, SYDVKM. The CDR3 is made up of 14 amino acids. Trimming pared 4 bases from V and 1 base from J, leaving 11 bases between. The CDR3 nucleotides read TGTGCCAGCAGTTCTCAGGGGCAATCCTACGAGCAGTACTTC. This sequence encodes CASSSQGQSYEQYF.

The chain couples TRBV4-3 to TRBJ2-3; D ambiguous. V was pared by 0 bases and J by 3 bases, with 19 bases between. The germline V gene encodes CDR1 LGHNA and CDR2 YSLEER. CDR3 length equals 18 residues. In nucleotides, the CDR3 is TGCGCCAGCAGCCAAGATCGATATGGCGGAGAGGCTACAGATACGCAGTATTTT. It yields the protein CASSQDRYGGEATDTQYF.

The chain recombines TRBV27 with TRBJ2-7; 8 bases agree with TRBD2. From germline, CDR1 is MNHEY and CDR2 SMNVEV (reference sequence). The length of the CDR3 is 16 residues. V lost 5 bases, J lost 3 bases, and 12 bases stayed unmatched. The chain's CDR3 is CASSPIGSGTNYEQYF. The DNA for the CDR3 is TGTGCCAGCAGTCCCATTGGTAGCGGGACTAACTACGAGCAGTACTTC.

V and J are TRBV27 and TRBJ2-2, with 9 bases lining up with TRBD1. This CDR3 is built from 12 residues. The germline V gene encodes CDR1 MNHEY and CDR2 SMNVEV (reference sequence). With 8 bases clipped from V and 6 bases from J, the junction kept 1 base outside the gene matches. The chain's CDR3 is CASGQGSGELFF. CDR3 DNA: TGTGCCAGCGGACAGGGGTCCGGGGAGCTGTTTTTT.